This T cell receptor beta chain was sequenced during a study of CD8 T cells in ankylosing spondylitis. Worth noting for this clonotype: The antigen remains undetermined.

Study-level findings and limits: Reportedly, disease-linked clones are significantly enriched in ankylosing spondylitis patients' matched synovial fluid.

Preparation of TCR beta libraries was done by quantitative 5'-RACE with molecular barcodes. TCRdb re-called the 5' RACE reads through MiXCR, storing one row per CDR3 protein. The sample carries 200,000 or so distinct CDR3 sequences, under 30% recorded once. The germline V and J ends were trimmed by 4 bases and 2 bases, with 6 bases remaining between them. The germline V gene has CDR1 MNHEY and CDR2 SVGAGI. The CDR3 length is 13 residues. The clonotype originates from a male donor with ankylosing spondylitis or in good health (not recorded which). Sequenced material: blood, either unsorted or a sorted T cell fraction (not recorded which). V is TRBV6-5 and J is TRBJ1-3, with D perhaps matching TRBD1 (5 bases). CDR3 bases: TGTGCCAGCAGTTGGGGACCTGGAAACACCATATATTTT. Translating gives CASSWGPGNTIYF.